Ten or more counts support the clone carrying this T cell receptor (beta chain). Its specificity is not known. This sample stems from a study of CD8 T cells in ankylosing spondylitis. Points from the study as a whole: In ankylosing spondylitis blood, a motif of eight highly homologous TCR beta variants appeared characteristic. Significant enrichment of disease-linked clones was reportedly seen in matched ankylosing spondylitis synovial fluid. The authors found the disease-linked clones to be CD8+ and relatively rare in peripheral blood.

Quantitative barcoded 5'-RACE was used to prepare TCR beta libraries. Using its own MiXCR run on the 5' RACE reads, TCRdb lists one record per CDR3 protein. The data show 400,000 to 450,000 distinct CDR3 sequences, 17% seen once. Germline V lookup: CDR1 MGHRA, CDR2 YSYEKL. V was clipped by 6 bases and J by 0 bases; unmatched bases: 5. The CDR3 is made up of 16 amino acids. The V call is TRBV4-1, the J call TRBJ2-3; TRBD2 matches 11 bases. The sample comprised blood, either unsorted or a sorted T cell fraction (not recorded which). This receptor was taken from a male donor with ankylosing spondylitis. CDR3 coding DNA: TGCGCCAGCAGTCGACTAGCGGGGAGTAGCACAGATACGCAGTATTTT. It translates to CASSRLAGSSTDTQYF.